The T cell receptor (beta chain) under discussion was sequenced for a study of identifying expanded T cells in peripheral blood. Note on this clone: Antigen specificity is unknown.

During the collection period, no donor immune events like infections were recorded. The repertoire was sequenced with immunoSEQ multiplex PCR; TCRdb's copy has only in-frame clones and lacks some. The sample carries about 80,000 clones, more than 75% recorded once. V was shortened by 2 bases and J by 1 base, with 7 bases between the two germline ends. Germline V CDR1 and CDR2: GTSNPN, SVGIG (reference sequence). The CDR3 contains 13 residues. The study's findings and limits: Clone count variance between approximately two-week samples rose with total template count. Technical replicates showed 0.9 to 1.5 changed clones; about 2 weeks approximately 15; four weeks 19.

The V and J genes are TRBV30 and TRBJ2-3; possibly TRBD1 for D (5 bases). The sequenced sample consisted of blood. The receptor was derived from a person aged 18 to 70 in good health. The CDR3 protein is CAWSLQGTDTQYF. The CDR3 DNA is TGTGCCTGGAGTCTACAGGGCACAGATACGCAGTATTTT.